This TCR beta chain was profiled in a study of blood T cell repertoires in COVID-19. The overall study: Samples taken during acute and convalescent COVID-19 were collected in the United States, Italy and Spain. Sample material is recorded as cDNA or gDNA derived from T cells, B-cell-depleted T cells, or PBMCs.

In the study's own analysis: Estimation of nucleated cell counts was performed using reference gene primer amplification. Using immunoSEQ multiplex PCR, the repertoire was profiled, and TCRdb retains in-frame clones only, with some absent. The V and J calls and clone size were taken over from that table, and D and trimming were inferred from the DNA. The sample lists roughly 70,000 clones, approximately 90% occurring once. The germline V gene encodes CDR1 SGHNT and CDR2 YYREEE (reference sequence). The ends lost 1 base at V and 5 bases at J; junction bases unmatched: 5. The length of the CDR3 is 15 residues.

V gene TRBV5-4 combines with J gene TRBJ2-5; 10 nucleotides align to TRBD2. The TCR comes from a woman aged 55-70 years with active COVID-19. The sample comprised peripheral blood. CDR3 in amino acids: CASSLRGLAVETQYF. The CDR3, as DNA: TGTGCCAGCAGCTTGCGAGGACTAGCGGTGGAGACCCAGTACTTC.